Listed here are 8 T cell receptor beta chains from one sample, sequenced in a study of neurological immune-mediated disorders. Documented time point: longitudinal time-point 1 (baseline). MiXCR was run by TCRdb on the 5' RACE reads, yielding one entry per CDR3 protein. The table lists some 68,000 distinct CDR3 sequences, roughly 13% of them singletons. The sample was PBMCs. Every receptor here comes from a female donor with HTLV-1-associated myelopathy (HAM/TSP).

The sample holds many counts of this clonotype. This rearrangement joins TRBV10-3 to TRBJ1-2, with D possibly TRBD1 on 5 matching bases. The CDR3 is 11 residues long. The V gene's germline CDR1 is ENHRY and CDR2 SYGVKD. V was pared by 7 bases and J by 4 bases, with 7 bases between. The CDR3 DNA follows: TGTGCCATCACGGGGGGCTATGGCTACACCTTC. Its protein product is CAITGGYGYTF.

This clonotype was counted ten times or more. CDR3 sequence (DNA): TGTGCCAGCAGCGTAGTAGGGGTCGCGAACACCGGGGAGCTGTTTTTT. This sequence encodes CASSVVGVANTGELFF. The J gene is TRBJ2-2, the V gene TRBV9, with a weak D call TRBD1 (5 bases). Trimming took off 0 bases at V and 0 bases at J, with 9 bases between the two ends. There are 16 residues in the CDR3. Looked up from germline, CDR1 is SGDLS and CDR2 is YYNGEE.

This clonotype was found many times. The chain is built from TRBV5-1 and TRBJ2-2; 10 nucleotides line up with TRBD2. CDR1 SGHRS and CDR2 YFSETQ come from the germline V gene. The CDR3 consists of 16 residues. V was clipped by 4 bases and J by 3 bases; unmatched bases: 6. For the CDR3, the DNA is TGCGCCAGCAGCAGCTGGCTAGCGGGAGACACCGGGGAGCTGTTTTTT. It translates to CASSSWLAGDTGELFF.

This clonotype was detected many times. The genes are TRBV12-3 or TRBV12-4 and TRBJ2-3; possibly TRBD1 for D (6 bases). V was trimmed by 7 bases and J by 4 bases, leaving 12 bases between them. This CDR3 comprises 13 residues. Here the CDR3 DNA reads TGTGCCAGCACCCACAGGGTCCCAGATACGCAGTATTTT. Its protein product is CASTHRVPDTQYF.

Comment on this clonotype: This may stem from a read error, because a much larger clone lies one nucleotide away. The chain employs TRBV7-9 and TRBJ2-7; D may match TRBD1 or TRBD2 (5 bases each). The CDR3 spans 14 residues. CDR1 is SEHNR, CDR2 FQNEAQ, per germline (reference sequence). This chain's CDR3 is CACSLTRGTYEQYF. CDR3 DNA: TGTGCCTGCAGCTTAACGAGGGGAACCTACGAGCAGTACTTC.

At least ten counts were recorded for this clonotype. V and J are TRBV20-1 and TRBJ2-1; D might be TRBD1 or TRBD2, each matching 5 bases. Germline V gene data show CDR1 as DFQATT and CDR2 as SNEGSKA (reference sequence). The CDR3 is 14 amino acids. Trimming removed 3 bases from V and 0 bases from J, with 9 bases in between. The CDR3 region is CSASRGPSYNEQFF. The CDR3 DNA follows: TGCAGTGCTAGTAGGGGACCCTCCTACAATGAGCAGTTCTTC.

The chain is built from TRBV10-2 and TRBJ2-1; 11 bases line up with TRBD2. Germline values: CDR1 WSHSY, CDR2 SAAADI. The CDR3 loop spans 15 amino acids. Trimming cost V 8 bases and J 5 bases; bases outside gene matches: 8. The CDR3 nucleotides are TGCGCCAGCTGGTCTAGCGGGGGGACTCACAATGAGCAGTTCTTC. Translation: CASWSSGGTHNEQFF.

Ten or more counts support this clonotype. The CDR3 DNA follows: TGCAGTGCTAGAGGCGTCCAGCGGGGGTCCCAAGAGACCCAGTACTTC. This encodes CSARGVQRGSQETQYF. The chain employs TRBV20-1 and TRBJ2-5, with 8 positions matching TRBD2. Germline assignment: CDR1 DFQATT and CDR2 SNEGSKA (reference sequence). After removal of 1 base from V and 1 base from J, the junction contained 8 bases not matched to a gene. The CDR3 is 16 residues long.